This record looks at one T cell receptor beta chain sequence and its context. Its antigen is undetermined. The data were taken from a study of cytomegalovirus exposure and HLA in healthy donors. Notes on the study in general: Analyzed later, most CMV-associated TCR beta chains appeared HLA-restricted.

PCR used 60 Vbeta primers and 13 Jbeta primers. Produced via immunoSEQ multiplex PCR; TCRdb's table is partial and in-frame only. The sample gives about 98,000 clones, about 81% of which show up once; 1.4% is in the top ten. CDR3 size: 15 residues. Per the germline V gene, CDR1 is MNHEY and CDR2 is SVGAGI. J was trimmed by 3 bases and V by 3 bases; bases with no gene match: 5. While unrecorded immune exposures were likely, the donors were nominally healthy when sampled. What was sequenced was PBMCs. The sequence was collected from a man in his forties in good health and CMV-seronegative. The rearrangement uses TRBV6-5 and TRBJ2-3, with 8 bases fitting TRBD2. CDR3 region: CASSYKGLVTDTQYF. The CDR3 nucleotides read TGTGCCAGCAGTTATAAGGGACTAGTAACAGATACGCAGTATTTT.